The entry below describes one T cell receptor (beta chain). Its antigen is undetermined. Isolation yielded PBMCs, at least 7 million per sample, in every case. V was clipped by 6 bases and J by 3 bases; unmatched bases: 6. The CDR3 runs 15 residues. Germline assignment: CDR1 SGHAT and CDR2 FQNNGV. This sample is drawn from a study of blood T cells in healthy people across ages. The use of a sample-barcoded 5' primer and a J-beta primer mix characterized a second PCR of roughly 7 to 11 cycles. TCRdb ran MiXCR on the 5' RACE reads and lists one entry per CDR3 protein. This table holds around 1.1 million distinct CDR3 sequences, around two fifths found once. General study results and limits: With age, beta diversity per million T cells declined roughly linearly, significantly by 30 to 50. In the absence of known donor CMV status, changes in expanded clonotypes were possibly confounded. When one million T cells were used, diversity estimates were thought to be underestimates.

This clonotype was obtained from a man aged 18 to 30 in good health. The chain carries TRBV11-2 and TRBJ2-3; the match to TRBD1 covers 10 bases. The sample was blood. The CDR3 nucleotides read TGTGCCAGCAGGTTACCGGGACAGGGGACAGATACGCAGTATTTT. The encoded protein is CASRLPGQGTDTQYF.